This T cell receptor beta chain was sequenced during a study of T cells of healthy individuals. This clonotype was found a few times. Germline CDR1 and CDR2: DFQATT and SNEGSKA (reference sequence). The CDR3 has 13 residues. V gave up 3 bases and J gave up 2 bases; unmatched junction bases: 1. TCRdb called the 5' RACE reads again in MiXCR, with one record for every CDR3 protein. The sample has 85,000 to 100,000 distinct CDR3 sequences; roughly 15% are singletons. The chain employs TRBV20-1 and TRBJ2-3, with TRBD2 matching 8 bases. This TCR was recovered from a human donor in good health. The CDR3 DNA follows: TGCAGTGCTAGGGGACTAGACACAGATACGCAGTATTTT. It translates to CSARGLDTDTQYF.